Included here is one TCR beta chain sequence, with context. As yet, its antigen is unknown. Libraries were prepared by immunoSEQ multiplex PCR; TCRdb keeps only in-frame clonotypes and omits some of them. The sample comprises approximately 120,000 clones, 85% to 95% of which are singletons, and 0.81% rests with the top ten. This sample was taken from a study of OX40 agonist ivuxolimab in advanced cancers. Study-level background: The patients' treatment was ivuxolimab, an agonistic anti-OX40 (CD134) antibody. Prior anti-PD-1, anti-PD-L1 or anti-CTLA-4 therapy did not bar entry, and about 40% had some.

The study's findings and limits: The study observed clonal expansion of CD4+ and CD8+ blood T cells by week 6 at 0.1 to 3.0 mg/kg. Relative to CD4+, CD8+ T cells held more expanded clones on average.

CDR3 length: 15 amino acids. V lost 0 bases and J lost 1; bases outside the gene matches: 1. Germline CDR1 MNHEY, CDR2 SVGAGI. The specimen was CD4+ or CD8+ T cells sorted from blood, collected in a trial of the OX40 agonist ivuxolimab. V and J are TRBV6-5 and TRBJ1-1; 8 bases agree with TRBD1. This sequence was found in an adult with an advanced solid tumor such as melanoma, head and neck, liver or kidney cancer. Written as DNA, the CDR3 is TGTGCCAGCAGTTACTCAGGACAGGGGAACACTGAAGCTTTCTTT. This sequence encodes CASSYSGQGNTEAFF.